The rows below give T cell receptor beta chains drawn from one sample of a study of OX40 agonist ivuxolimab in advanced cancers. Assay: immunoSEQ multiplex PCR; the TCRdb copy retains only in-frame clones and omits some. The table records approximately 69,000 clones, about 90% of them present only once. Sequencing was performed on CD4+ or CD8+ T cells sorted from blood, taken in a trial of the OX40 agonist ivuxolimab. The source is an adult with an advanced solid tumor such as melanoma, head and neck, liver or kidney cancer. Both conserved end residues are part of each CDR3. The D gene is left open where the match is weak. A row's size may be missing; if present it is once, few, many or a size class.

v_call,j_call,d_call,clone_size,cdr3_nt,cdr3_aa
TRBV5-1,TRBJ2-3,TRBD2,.,TGCGCCAGCAGCACACCGACTAGCGGGAGTGCAGATACGCAGTATTTT,CASSTPTSGSADTQYF
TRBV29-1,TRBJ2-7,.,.,TGCAGCGTTGGTACTAGCCCCTACGAGCAGTACTTC,CSVGTSPYEQYF
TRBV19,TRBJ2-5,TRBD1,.,TGTGCCAGTAGTCTACGGGACAGCACCCAAGAGACCCAGTACTTC,CASSLRDSTQETQYF
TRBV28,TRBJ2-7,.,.,TGTGCCAGCAGTAAGTCGACAGCGGACTACGAGCAGTACTTC,CASSKSTADYEQYF
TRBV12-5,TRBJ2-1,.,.,TGTGCTAGTGGTTTATCCCCCCGAGAGGATGAGCAGTTCTTC,CASGLSPREDEQFF
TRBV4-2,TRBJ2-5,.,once,TGTGCCAGCAGCCCAAGCCCCGGAGCACAAGAGACCCAGTACTTC,CASSPSPGAQETQYF
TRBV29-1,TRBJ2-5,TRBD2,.,TGCAGCGTGGGGGACTACTTCGGGACCCAGTACTTC,CSVGDYFGTQYF
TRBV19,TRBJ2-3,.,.,TGTGCCAGTAGTACAGGGGCCATCACAGATACGCAGTATTTT,CASSTGAITDTQYF
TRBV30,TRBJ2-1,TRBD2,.,TGTGCCGGGATAGCGGGAGCGGGGAATGAGCAGTTCTTC,CAGIAGAGNEQFF
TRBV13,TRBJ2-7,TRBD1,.,TGTGCCAGCAGTCGACAGGGGAGACCCTACGAGCAGTACTTC,CASSRQGRPYEQYF
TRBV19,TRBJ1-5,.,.,TGTGCCAGTAGTGTACCCGGGACACATAGCAATCAGCCCCAGCATTTT,CASSVPGTHSNQPQHF
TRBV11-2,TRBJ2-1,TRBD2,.,TGTGCCAGCAGCTTAGCGCTAGCGGGGCACAATGAGCAGTTCTTC,CASSLALAGHNEQFF
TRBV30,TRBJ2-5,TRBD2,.,TGTGCCTGGAGTGTAGGACTAGCGTGGGGAGAAGAGACCCAGTACTTC,CAWSVGLAWGEETQYF
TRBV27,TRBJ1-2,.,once,TGTGCCAGCAGTAAACAAGTCCTCTATGGCTACACCTTC,CASSKQVLYGYTF
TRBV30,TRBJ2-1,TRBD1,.,TGTGCCTCAAGACAGGGGATTTACAATGAGCAGTTCTTC,CASRQGIYNEQFF
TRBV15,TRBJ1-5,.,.,TGTGCCACCAGCAGAGATCTGGCGGCTCAGCCCCAGCATTTT,CATSRDLAAQPQHF
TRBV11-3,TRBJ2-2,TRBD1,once,TGTGCCAGCAGCCCCGGACAGGGGGGAGGGACCCCGAACACCGGGGAGCTGTTTTTT,CASSPGQGGGTPNTGELFF
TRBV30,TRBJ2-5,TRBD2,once,TGTGCCTGGAGTGTCGGTAGCGGGGGCCAAGAGACCCAGTACTTC,CAWSVGSGGQETQYF
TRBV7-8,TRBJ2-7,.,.,TGTGCCAGCAGCTTTCAGGGTAACTCCTACGAGCAGTACTTC,CASSFQGNSYEQYF
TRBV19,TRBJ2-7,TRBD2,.,TGTGCCAGTAGTATGATCGCCGGGACTAGCAACGAGCAGTACTTC,CASSMIAGTSNEQYF
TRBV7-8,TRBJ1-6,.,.,TGTGCCAGCGGACGGTTCGATCCGAGCTCCTATAATTCACCCCTCCACTTT,CASGRFDPSSYNSPLHF
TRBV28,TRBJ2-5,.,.,TGTGCCAGCAGTTTTGGACAAGAGACCCAGTACTTC,CASSFGQETQYF
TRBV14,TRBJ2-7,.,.,TGTGCCAGCAGCCAAGGGCAGGGGAGGAACGAGCAGTACTTC,CASSQGQGRNEQYF
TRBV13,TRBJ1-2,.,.,TGTGCCAGCAGCCCTCGAGGCAGCTCTTACTATGGCTACACCTTC,CASSPRGSSYYGYTF
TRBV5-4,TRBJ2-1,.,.,TGTGCCAGCAGCTTGGCCATCTTGGGGCCGGGAACAGACGATGAGCAGTTCTTC,CASSLAILGPGTDDEQFF